This T cell receptor beta chain derives from a study of long-term antiretroviral therapy in people with HIV. This clone was detected only a few times. Its antigen is not identified. With survey level as its setting, the immunoSEQ assay was v3.0. Per-sample targets for sequencing were about 35,000-55,000 T-cell genomes. The table came from immunoSEQ multiplex PCR; TCRdb's copy has only in-frame clones and leaves some out. This sample has roughly 18,000 clones, with roughly 89% found just once. Broader study findings: Older ART regimens were possibly in use when the blood was collected between 2004 and 2017.

The clonotype originates from a man aged 50-59 years with HIV. This sample comprised unsorted PBMCs, obtained 3 years after starting antiretroviral therapy.

CDR3: CASSPTWTGTNTEAFF. The CDR3 nucleotides read TGCGCCAGCAGCCCTACCTGGACAGGGACGAACACTGAAGCTTTCTTT. J is TRBJ1-1 and V is TRBV5-1; TRBD1 matches at 8 bases. There are 16 residues in the CDR3. The J segment lost 1 base and the V segment lost 4 bases, leaving 9 bases of the junction unmatched. Germline V gives CDR1 SGHRS, CDR2 YFSETQ.